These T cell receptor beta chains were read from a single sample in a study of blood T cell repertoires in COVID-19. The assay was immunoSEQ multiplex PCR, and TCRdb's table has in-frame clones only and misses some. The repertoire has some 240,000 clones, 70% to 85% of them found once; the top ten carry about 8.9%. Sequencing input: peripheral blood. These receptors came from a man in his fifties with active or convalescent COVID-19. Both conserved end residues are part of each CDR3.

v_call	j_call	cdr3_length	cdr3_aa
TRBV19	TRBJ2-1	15	CASSIAQTSRNEQFF
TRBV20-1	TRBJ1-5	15	CSASGTGTGRQPQHF
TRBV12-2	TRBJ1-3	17	CASRLDRGRDNGNTIYF
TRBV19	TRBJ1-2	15	CASSAGLPRRYGYTF
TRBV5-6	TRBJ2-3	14	CASSLGGVGDTQYF
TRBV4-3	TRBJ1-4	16	CASSQDFGMVEEKLFF
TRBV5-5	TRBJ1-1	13	CASSLDVYTEAFF
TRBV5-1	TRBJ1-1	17	CASSSDVRGGQNTEAFF
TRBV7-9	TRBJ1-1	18	CASSSDRAPFSGNTEAFF
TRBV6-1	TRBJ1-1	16	CAGSGRARIMNTEAFF
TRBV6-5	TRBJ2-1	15	CASSRTSGSVNEQFF
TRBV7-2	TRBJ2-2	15	CASRRAGGGAGELFF
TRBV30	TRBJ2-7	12	CAWSGATYEQYF
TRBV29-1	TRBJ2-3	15	CSVDKSGTGTDTQYF
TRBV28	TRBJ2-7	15	CASSLSQGARREQYF
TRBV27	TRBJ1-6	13	CASCNSYNSPLHF
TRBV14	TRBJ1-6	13	CASSQVGRSPLHF
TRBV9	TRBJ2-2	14	CASSGLANTGELFF
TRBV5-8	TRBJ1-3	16	CASSLAPEDSGNTIYF
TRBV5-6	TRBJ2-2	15	CASSWGQPIRGELFF
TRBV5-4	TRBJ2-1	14	CASSHGQGYNEQFF
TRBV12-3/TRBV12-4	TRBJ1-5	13	CASSFTVNQPQHF
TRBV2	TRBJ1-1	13	CAIRDRDNTEAFF
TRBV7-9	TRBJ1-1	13	CASRLPENTEAFF
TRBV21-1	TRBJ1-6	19	CASSKVVGDSVIGDSPLHF
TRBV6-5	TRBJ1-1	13	CASTPRGGTEAFF
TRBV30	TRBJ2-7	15	CAWSGLAGDFYEQYF
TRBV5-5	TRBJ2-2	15	CASSFRAANTGELFF
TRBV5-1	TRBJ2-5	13	CASSLEGVETQYF
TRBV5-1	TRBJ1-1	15	CASSLGPPPGTEAFF
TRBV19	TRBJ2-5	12	CASSIEGGTQYF
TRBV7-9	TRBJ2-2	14	CASSAPTNTGELFF
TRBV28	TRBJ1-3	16	CASNGNRGSQGYTIYF
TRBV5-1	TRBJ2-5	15	CASSLGTSGGIGQYF
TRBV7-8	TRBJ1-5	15	CASSQTGTGYHPQHF
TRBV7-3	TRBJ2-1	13	CASSLESPNEQFF
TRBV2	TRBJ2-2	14	CASNLLAGTGELFF
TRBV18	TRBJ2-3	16	CASSPPRIRLGDTQYF
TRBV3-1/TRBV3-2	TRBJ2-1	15	CASSQDRGLHNEQFF
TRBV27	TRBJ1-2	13	CASSFGGRYGYTF